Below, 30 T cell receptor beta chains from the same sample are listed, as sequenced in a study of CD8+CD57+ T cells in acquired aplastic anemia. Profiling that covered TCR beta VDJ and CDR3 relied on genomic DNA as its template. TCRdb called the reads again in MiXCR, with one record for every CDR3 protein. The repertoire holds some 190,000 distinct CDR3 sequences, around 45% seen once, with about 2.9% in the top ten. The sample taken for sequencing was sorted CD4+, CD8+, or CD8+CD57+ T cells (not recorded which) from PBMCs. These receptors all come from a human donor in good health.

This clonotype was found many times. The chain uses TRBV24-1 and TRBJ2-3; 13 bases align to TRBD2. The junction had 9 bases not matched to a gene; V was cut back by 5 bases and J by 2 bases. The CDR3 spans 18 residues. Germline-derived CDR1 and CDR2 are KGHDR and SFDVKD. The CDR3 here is CATSGPRTSGSLTDTQYF. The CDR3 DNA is TGTGCCACCAGTGGACCACGGACTAGCGGGAGCCTCACAGATACGCAGTATTTT.

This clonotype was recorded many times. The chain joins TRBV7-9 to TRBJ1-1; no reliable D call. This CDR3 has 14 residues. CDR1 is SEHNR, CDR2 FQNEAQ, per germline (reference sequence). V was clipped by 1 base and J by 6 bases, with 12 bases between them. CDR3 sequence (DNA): TGTGCCAGCAGCTTAGACCCAACCGGCGCTGAAGCTTTCTTT. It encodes CASSLDPTGAEAFF. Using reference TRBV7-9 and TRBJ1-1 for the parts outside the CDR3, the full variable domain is DTGVSQNPRHKITKRGQNVTFRCDPISEHNRLYWYRQTLGQGPEFLTYFQNEAQLEKSRLLSDRFSAERPKGSFSTLEIQRTEQGDSAMYLCASSLDPTGAEAFFGQGTRLTVV.

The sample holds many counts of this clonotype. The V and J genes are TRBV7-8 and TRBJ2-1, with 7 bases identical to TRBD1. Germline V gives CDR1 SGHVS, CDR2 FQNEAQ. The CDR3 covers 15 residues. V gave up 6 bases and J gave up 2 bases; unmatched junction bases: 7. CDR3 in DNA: TGTGCCAGCAGTGCCCTGGACAGGACCTACAATGAGCAGTTCTTC. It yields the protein CASSALDRTYNEQFF.

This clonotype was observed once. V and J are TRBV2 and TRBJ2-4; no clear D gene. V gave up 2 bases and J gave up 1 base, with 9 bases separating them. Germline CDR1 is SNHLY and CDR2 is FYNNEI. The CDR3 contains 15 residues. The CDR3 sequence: CASSEQLPAKNIQYF. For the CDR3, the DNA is TGTGCCAGCAGTGAACAGCTCCCGGCCAAAAACATTCAGTACTTC.

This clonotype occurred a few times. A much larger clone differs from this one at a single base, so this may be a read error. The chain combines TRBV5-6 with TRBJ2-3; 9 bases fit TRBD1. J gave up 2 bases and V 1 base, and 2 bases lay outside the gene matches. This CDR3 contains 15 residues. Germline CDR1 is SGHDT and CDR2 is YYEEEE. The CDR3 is CASSLWDRVTDTQYF. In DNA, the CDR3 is TGTGCCAGCAGCTTGTGGGACAGGGTCACAGATACGCAGTATTTT.

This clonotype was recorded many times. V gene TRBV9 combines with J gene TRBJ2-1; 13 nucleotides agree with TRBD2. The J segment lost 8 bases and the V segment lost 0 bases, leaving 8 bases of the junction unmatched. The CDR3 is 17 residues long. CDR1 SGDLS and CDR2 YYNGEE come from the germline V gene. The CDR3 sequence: CASSVDRGLAGNDEQFF. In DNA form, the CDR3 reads TGTGCCAGCAGCGTAGACAGGGGACTAGCGGGAAACGATGAGCAGTTCTTC.

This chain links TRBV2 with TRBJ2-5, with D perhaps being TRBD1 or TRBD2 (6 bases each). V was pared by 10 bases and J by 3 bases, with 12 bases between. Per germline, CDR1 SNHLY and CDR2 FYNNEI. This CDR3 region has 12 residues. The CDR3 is CATKGGKETQYF. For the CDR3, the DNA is TGTGCCACCAAGGGGGGCAAAGAGACCCAGTACTTC.

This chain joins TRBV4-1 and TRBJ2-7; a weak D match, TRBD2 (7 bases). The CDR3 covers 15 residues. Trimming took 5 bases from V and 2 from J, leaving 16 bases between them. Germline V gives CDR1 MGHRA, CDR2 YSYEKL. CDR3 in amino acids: CASSYNREGTYEQYF. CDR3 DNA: TGCGCCAGCAGCTACAACAGGGAGGGCACCTACGAGCAGTACTTC.

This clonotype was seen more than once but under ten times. This CDR3 is CATSGGAGGETQYF. The DNA for the CDR3 is TGTGCCACCAGTGGCGGGGCTGGGGGAGAGACCCAGTACTTC. The rearrangement uses TRBV15 and TRBJ2-5; tentatively, D is TRBD2 (6 bases). This CDR3 has 14 amino acids. Per the germline V gene, CDR1 is LNHNV and CDR2 is YYDKDF (reference sequence). Deletions cut 6 bases from V and 4 bases from J, with 15 bases between.

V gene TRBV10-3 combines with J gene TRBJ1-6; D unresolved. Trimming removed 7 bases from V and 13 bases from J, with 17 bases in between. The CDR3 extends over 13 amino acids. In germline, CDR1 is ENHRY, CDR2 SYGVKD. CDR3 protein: CAINEDGGGPLHF. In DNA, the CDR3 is TGTGCCATCAACGAGGACGGCGGTGGGCCCCTCCACTTT.

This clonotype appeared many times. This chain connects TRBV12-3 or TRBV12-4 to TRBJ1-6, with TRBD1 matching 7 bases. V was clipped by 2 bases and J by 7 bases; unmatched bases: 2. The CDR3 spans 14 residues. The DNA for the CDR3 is TGTGCCAGCAGTTTATTCAGGGGGAATTCACCCCTCCACTTT. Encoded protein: CASSLFRGNSPLHF.

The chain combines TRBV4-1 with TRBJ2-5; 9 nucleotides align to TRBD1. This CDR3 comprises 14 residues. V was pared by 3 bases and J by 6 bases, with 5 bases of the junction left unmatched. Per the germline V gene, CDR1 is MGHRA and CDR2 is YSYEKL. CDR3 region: CASSHPGQGQTQYF. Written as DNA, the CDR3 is TGCGCCAGCAGCCACCCGGGACAGGGCCAGACCCAGTACTTC.

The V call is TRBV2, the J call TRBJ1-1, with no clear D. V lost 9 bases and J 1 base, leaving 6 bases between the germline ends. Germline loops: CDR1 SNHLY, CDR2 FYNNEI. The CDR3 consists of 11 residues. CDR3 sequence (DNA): TGTGCCAGGCAGAAGAACACTGAAGCTTTCTTT. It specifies CARQKNTEAFF.

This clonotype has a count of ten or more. CDR3 coding DNA: TGCAGCGCTAAAACAGGGAACACTGAAGCTTTCTTT. It translates to CSAKTGNTEAFF. This rearrangement joins TRBV29-1 to TRBJ1-1; D might be TRBD1 (5 bases). The CDR3 has 12 residues. Germline values: CDR1 SQVTM, CDR2 ANQGSEA. V was pared by 7 bases and J by 1 base, with 10 bases between.

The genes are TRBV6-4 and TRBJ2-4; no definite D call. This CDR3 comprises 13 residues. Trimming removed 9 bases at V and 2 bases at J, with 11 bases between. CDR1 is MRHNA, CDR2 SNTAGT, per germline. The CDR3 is CASSMGSKNIQYF. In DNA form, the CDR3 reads TGTGCCAGTTCCATGGGGTCCAAAAACATTCAGTACTTC.

This CDR3 is CASTRQGGETQYF. CDR3 coding DNA: TGTGCCAGCACTAGACAGGGAGGAGAGACCCAGTACTTC. The rearrangement joins TRBV2 to TRBJ2-5, with D possibly being TRBD1 (7 bases). This CDR3 is 13 amino acids long. The V gene lost 7 bases and the J gene lost 4 bases, with 13 bases spanning the gap. CDR1 is SNHLY, CDR2 FYNNEI, per germline.

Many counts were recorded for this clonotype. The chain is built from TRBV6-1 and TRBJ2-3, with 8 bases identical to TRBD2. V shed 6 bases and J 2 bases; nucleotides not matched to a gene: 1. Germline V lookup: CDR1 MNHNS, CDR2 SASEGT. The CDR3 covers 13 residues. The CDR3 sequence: CASRLAVTDTQYF. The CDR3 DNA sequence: TGTGCCAGCAGACTAGCGGTCACAGATACGCAGTATTTT.

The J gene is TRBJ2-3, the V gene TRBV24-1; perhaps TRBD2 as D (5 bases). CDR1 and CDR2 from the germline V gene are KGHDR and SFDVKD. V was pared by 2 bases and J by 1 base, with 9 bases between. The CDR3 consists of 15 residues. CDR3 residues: CATSDSTLGTDTQYF. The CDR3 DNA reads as TGTGCCACCAGTGATTCGACACTAGGCACAGATACGCAGTATTTT.

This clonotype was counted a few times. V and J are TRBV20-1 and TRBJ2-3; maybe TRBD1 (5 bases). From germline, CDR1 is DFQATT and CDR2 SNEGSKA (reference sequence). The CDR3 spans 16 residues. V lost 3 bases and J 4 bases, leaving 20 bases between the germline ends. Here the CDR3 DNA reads TGCAGTGCTAGGGATTACGGGTCAGGGATCGCAGATACGCAGTATTTT. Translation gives CSARDYGSGIADTQYF.

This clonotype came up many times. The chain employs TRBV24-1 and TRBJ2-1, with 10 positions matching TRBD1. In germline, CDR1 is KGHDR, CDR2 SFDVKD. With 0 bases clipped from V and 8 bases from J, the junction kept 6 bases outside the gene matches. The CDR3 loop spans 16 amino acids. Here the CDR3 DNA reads TGTGCCACCAGTGATTTGAAGAGACAGGGGGCGGATGAGCAGTTCTTC. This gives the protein CATSDLKRQGADEQFF.

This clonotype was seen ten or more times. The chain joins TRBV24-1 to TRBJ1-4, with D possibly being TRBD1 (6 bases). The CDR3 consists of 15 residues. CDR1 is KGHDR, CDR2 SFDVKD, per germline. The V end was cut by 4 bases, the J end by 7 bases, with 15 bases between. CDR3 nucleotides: TGTGCCACCAGTGACGGTTGGGGGCGCGGTGAAAAACTGTTTTTT. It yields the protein CATSDGWGRGEKLFF.

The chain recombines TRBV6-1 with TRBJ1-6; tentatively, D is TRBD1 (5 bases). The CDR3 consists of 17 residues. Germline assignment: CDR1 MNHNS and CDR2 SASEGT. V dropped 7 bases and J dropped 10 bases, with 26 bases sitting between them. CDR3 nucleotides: TGTGCCAGCAAACCCGGGACGGACCCTCTAGGAGGATCACCCCTCCACTTT. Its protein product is CASKPGTDPLGGSPLHF.

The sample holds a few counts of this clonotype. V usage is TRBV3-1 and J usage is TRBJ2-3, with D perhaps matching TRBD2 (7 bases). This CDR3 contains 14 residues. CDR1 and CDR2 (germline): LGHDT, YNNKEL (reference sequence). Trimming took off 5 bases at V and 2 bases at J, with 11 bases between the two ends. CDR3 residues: CASSWGGSTDTQYF. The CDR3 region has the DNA TGTGCCAGCAGCTGGGGGGGCTCCACAGATACGCAGTATTTT.

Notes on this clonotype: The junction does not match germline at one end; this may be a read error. As DNA, the CDR3 is TGCGCCAGCAGCCAAGTTCCACCTCCTGCAGACAATGGGCAGTTCTTC. It specifies CASSQVPPPADNGQFF. This rearrangement joins TRBV4-1 to TRBJ2-1; D gene ambiguous. Per the germline V gene, CDR1 is MGHRA and CDR2 is YSYEKL. The CDR3 has 16 amino acids.

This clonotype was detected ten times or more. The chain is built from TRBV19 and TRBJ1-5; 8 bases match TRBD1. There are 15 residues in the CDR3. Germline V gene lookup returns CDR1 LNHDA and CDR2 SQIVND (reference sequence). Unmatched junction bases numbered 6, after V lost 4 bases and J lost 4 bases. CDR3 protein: CASSTIDRGNQPQHF. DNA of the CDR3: TGTGCCAGTAGTACGATAGACAGGGGTAATCAGCCCCAGCATTTT.

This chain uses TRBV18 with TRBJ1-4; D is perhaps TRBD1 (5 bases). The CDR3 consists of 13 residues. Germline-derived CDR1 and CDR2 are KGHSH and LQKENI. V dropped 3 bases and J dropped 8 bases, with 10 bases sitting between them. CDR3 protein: CASSPLGREKLFF. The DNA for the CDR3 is TGTGCCAGCTCACCCCTGGGACGAGAAAAACTGTTTTTT.

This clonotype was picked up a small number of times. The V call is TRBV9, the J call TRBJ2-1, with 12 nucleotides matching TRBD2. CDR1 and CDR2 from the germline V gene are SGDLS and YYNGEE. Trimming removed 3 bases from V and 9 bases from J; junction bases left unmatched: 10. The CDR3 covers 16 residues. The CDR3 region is CASSGLAGAFGSEQFF. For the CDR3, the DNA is TGTGCCAGCAGCGGACTAGCGGGGGCTTTTGGGTCTGAGCAGTTCTTC.

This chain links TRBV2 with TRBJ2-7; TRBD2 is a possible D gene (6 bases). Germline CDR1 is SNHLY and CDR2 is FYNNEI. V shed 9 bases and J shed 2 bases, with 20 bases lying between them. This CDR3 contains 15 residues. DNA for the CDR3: TGTGCCAGTCTATCCGGGGGAGGCCAAACCTACGAGCAGTACTTC. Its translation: CASLSGGGQTYEQYF. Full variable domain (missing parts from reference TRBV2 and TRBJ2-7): EPEVTQTPSHQVTQMGQEVILRCVPISNHLYFYWYRQILGQKVEFLVSFYNNEISEKSEIFDDQFSVERPDGSNFTLKIRSTKLEDSAMYFCASLSGGGQTYEQYFGPGTRLTVT.

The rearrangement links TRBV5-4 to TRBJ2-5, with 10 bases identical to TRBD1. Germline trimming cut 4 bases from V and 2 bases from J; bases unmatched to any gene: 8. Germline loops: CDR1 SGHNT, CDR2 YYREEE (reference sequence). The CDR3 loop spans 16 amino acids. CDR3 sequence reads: CASSPSRTGGQETQYF. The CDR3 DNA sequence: TGTGCCAGCAGCCCTAGTAGGACAGGGGGTCAAGAGACCCAGTACTTC.

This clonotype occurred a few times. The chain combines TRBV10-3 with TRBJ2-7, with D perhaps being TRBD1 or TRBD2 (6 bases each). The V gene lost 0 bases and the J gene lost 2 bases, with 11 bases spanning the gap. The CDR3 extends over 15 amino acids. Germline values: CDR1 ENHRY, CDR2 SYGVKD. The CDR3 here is CAISESNREAYEQYF. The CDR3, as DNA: TGTGCCATCAGTGAGTCGAACAGGGAGGCCTACGAGCAGTACTTC.